Reported below is one T cell receptor (beta chain). This clonotype is medium-sized (0.01 to 0.1%) in its sample. Its cognate antigen has yet to be identified. Base qualities are not recorded, but no much larger clone differs from it by a single base. The sample originates from a study of T cell repertoires in cytomegalovirus infection (dated by TCRdb to between 2018 and 2021). Concerning the study at large: Donor HLA type was relevant to the analysis, because carriage of CMV infection together with the matching HLA type was indicated by public TCR beta signatures.

Here is what the overall study found, with its caveats: The ex vivo response was dominated by HLA-C-restricted CMV-specific TCR beta clonotypes, which also provided the single most frequent clonotype in two of eight donors. In both this cohort and an independent roughly 400-donor cohort, the cumulative frequency of public TCR beta family members distinguished carriers of CMV infection plus the relevant HLA type.

From the germline V gene, CDR1 is SGHVS and CDR2 is FQNEAQ. Inclusive of the bounding cysteine and phenylalanine, the CDR3 is 14 residues long. Only CDR3 DNA is held: 42 bases, read in frame from base 1. Unmatched junction bases come to 8, with V trimmed by 4 bases and J by 9 bases. Sequencing was carried out with an Illumina HiSeq 1500. Starting from the raw public reads, TCRdb applied fastp trimming at Q25, assembled clones with MiXCR and retained in-frame beta chains. Every entry covers one CDR3 protein and lists the most common genes and DNA from its rows. The sample table records about 190,000 distinct CDR3 sequences; 8.5% to 10% of these occur just once. The ten largest clonotypes hold about 4.6% of the sample.

Specimen: PBMCs. The sequence joins TRBV7-8 to TRBJ1-5; 8 nucleotides in the junction match TRBD1. This sequence was found in a human donor in good health (CMV status not recorded). Some clones in this sample may be carry-over from other donors' samples. The DNA is TGTGCCAGCAGCTCCGGACAGGGAAAGGGGCCCCAGCATTTT. Translated, it reads CASSSGQGKGPQHF. Full variable domain (CDR3 extended with the reference TRBV7-8 and TRBJ1-5 proteins): GAGVSQSPRYKVAKRGQDVALRCDPISGHVSLFWYQQALGQGPEFLTYFQNEAQLDKSGLPSDRFFAERPEGSVSTLKIQRTQQEDSAVYLCASSSGQGKGPQHFGDGTRLSIL.